This is a list of T cell receptor beta chains from one sample in a study of blood T cells in healthy people across ages. TCRdb recomputed calls from the 5' RACE reads with MiXCR, one row per CDR3 protein. In the table there are 750,000 to 850,000 distinct CDR3 sequences, roughly 25% of which are singletons. The same sample was also used in a study of T cells of mothers and their children.

The sample was blood. Receptors were obtained from a boy aged 5 to 17 in good health. Each CDR3 is given with its conserved first and last residue.

j_call v_call cdr3_aa
TRBJ2-7 TRBV28 CASSTRRWTGGYEQYF
TRBJ1-4 TRBV10-3 CAISELPGGTNEKLFF
TRBJ2-2 TRBV18 CASSPLERQGDAGELFF
TRBJ1-4 TRBV7-9 CASSIRQGPNEKLFF
TRBJ1-1 TRBV7-3 CASSLSGKNTEAFF
TRBJ1-4 TRBV12-3/TRBV12-4 CASSLGGTATNEKLFF
TRBJ2-2 TRBV20-1 CSARRIAAGELFF
. TRBV12-3/TRBV12-4 CASSRGQSEQFF
TRBJ2-5 TRBV5-1 CASHGTAEETQYF
TRBJ2-4 TRBV25-1 CASSGRGSGQGVMEQYF
. TRBV29-1 CSVVNSLGGNEQYF
TRBJ1-2 TRBV18 CASSTKGGSGGYTF
TRBJ1-2 TRBV7-9 CASRGQGANYGYTF
TRBJ2-5 TRBV2 CASGFIAGGTQETQYF
TRBJ1-1 TRBV6-6 CASSYPGRGNTEAFF
. TRBV7-9 CASSLGQGWGEQYF
TRBJ2-7 TRBV7-2 CASSYRPDVYEQYF
TRBJ1-2 TRBV18 CASSLSNLGYGYTF
TRBJ1-2 TRBV4-3 CASSQGGTGSLNYGYTF
TRBJ1-4 TRBV28 CASRYGQGKLFF
TRBJ2-1 TRBV29-1 CSGRTGEVEQFF
TRBJ2-7 TRBV7-2 CASSLAFLAGGPYEQYF
TRBJ2-5 TRBV7-9 CASNRVQQETQYF
TRBJ2-3 TRBV12-3/TRBV12-4 CASSAGGVAADTQYF
TRBJ2-5 TRBV7-2 CASSFTGPQETQYF
TRBJ2-1 TRBV11-1 CASTKGQGENEQFF
TRBJ2-2 TRBV7-3 CASSPRESYTGELFF
TRBJ1-2 TRBV2 CASSEQGTDYGYTF
TRBJ2-5 TRBV7-8 CASSTQGGWQETQYF
TRBJ2-1 TRBV6-2/TRBV6-3 CASSYPDRGAGTYNEQFF
TRBJ1-1 TRBV5-1 CASSFIQGAGPEAFF
. TRBV13 CASSPDDRSPSYEQYF
TRBJ2-5 TRBV12-3/TRBV12-4 CASSLAGLARETQYF
TRBJ2-7 TRBV19 CASSIRWDRAYEQYF
TRBJ2-7 TRBV20-1 CSARDYRHAYEQYF
TRBJ2-3 TRBV4-2 CASTASGNTDTQYF
TRBJ1-5 TRBV20-1 CSASYGNRGSGQPQHF
. TRBV2 CANLDRDEGEQFF
TRBJ2-1 TRBV4-3 CASSQVWGPNEQFF
TRBJ1-6 TRBV12-3/TRBV12-4 CASSYTGASPLHF
TRBJ1-1 TRBV20-1 CSTSDRDTEAFF
TRBJ2-2 TRBV7-9 CASSPSGRGESGELFF
TRBJ1-2 TRBV20-1 CSARAEGDYGYTF
TRBJ2-1 TRBV5-1 CASSRTSGRMEQFF
TRBJ2-1 TRBV12-3/TRBV12-4 CASSLRDGAYNEQFF